One and the same sample provided the 7 T cell receptor beta chains below, sequenced in a study of T-cell memory formation after mild COVID-19. TCRdb passed the 5' RACE reads through MiXCR, listing each CDR3 protein once. The table shows fewer than 650,000 distinct CDR3 sequences, with about 20% occurring only once. Sequencing input: PBMCs or a T cell subset sorted from them (not recorded which). These receptors originate from an adult woman who had mild COVID-19 (a few samples of this study predate the infection). Cell type and time point are not known.

This clonotype was seen many times. The chain uses TRBV5-1 and TRBJ2-2; the match to TRBD2 covers 14 bases. The J segment lost 4 bases and the V segment lost 4 bases, leaving 12 bases of the junction unmatched. Germline values: CDR1 SGHRS, CDR2 YFSETQ. The CDR3 has 19 residues. CDR3: CASSPWTSGGTSGTGELFF. Here the CDR3 DNA reads TGCGCCAGCAGCCCTTGGACTAGCGGGGGGACATCGGGCACCGGGGAGCTGTTTTTT.

The CDR3 loop is CAISLDSGDTEAFF. The CDR3 nucleotides read TGTGCCATCAGTTTGGACAGCGGGGACACTGAAGCTTTCTTT. J is TRBJ1-1 and V is TRBV10-3, with D possibly matching TRBD1 (6 bases). The CDR3 consists of 14 residues. Per the germline V gene, CDR1 is ENHRY and CDR2 is SYGVKD. V was trimmed by 5 bases and J by 3 bases, leaving 13 bases between them.

The chain recombines TRBV12-3 or TRBV12-4 with TRBJ2-5; 9 bases match TRBD2. V lost 4 bases and J lost 5; bases outside the gene matches: 5. This CDR3 has 14 residues. The CDR3 sequence: CASSWRGGAETQYF. The CDR3 DNA is TGTGCCAGCAGTTGGCGGGGGGGGGCGGAGACCCAGTACTTC.

The rearrangement uses TRBV7-6 and TRBJ2-2, with D tentatively TRBD1 (5 bases). V gave up 3 bases and J gave up 6 bases, with 14 bases separating them. CDR1 and CDR2 from the germline V gene are SGHVS and FNYEAQ. The CDR3 runs to 15 residues. DNA of the CDR3: TGTGCCAGCAGCTTCCAGGGTGGTAAGGCCGGGGAGCTGTTTTTT. This translates into CASSFQGGKAGELFF.

This clonotype has only a few counts. The rearrangement joins TRBV7-2 to TRBJ1-2; D is perhaps TRBD1 (6 bases). This CDR3 is built from 15 residues. The germline CDR1 and CDR2 sequences are SGHTA and FQGNSA. Trimming cost V 3 bases and J 3 bases, with 14 bases left between them. CDR3: CASSFPWGLDYGYTF. The CDR3 DNA follows: TGTGCCAGCAGCTTCCCCTGGGGGCTGGACTATGGCTACACCTTC.

This clonotype has more than one count but fewer than ten. This sequence joins TRBV6-1 and TRBJ1-2; D gene uncertain. Between the trimmed V and J ends, which lost 4 bases and 8 bases, there was a span of 17 bases. Germline V gives CDR1 MNHNS, CDR2 SASEGT. The CDR3 length is 14 residues. This CDR3 is CASSGMVGVGGYTF. The DNA for the CDR3 is TGTGCCAGCAGTGGAATGGTCGGGGTCGGGGGCTACACCTTC.

The rearrangement joins TRBV15 to TRBJ2-3; D not resolved. V was cut by 5 bases and J by 2 bases, with 11 bases left in between. The CDR3 is 14 amino acids. Germline V CDR1 and CDR2: LNHNV, YYDKDF (reference sequence). The CDR3 DNA reads TGTGCCACCAGCGGGCTCCGATCCACAGATACGCAGTATTTT. Protein: CATSGLRSTDTQYF.